The 12 T cell receptor beta chains given below trace back to one sample, sequenced in a study of vaccination and CD4 T cells after COVID-19. Oncomine TCR Beta short-read sequencing was applied to DNA from cultured CD4+ T cells. TCRdb passed the PCR reads through MiXCR, listing each CDR3 protein once. The repertoire has about 4,600 distinct CDR3 sequences, under 35% of them found once; the top ten carry approximately 32%. The antigens for these receptors are not known. Treatment defined: approximately 10-day PBMC culture with coronavirus spike peptide pools or control peptides (ViraFEST assay). Material: CD4+ T cells from blood, cultured in vitro. The receptors originated from a human donor who had recovered from COVID-19.

The chain is built from TRBV18 and TRBJ1-2; TRBD1 might be the D (6 bases). This CDR3 region has 15 residues. The V gene's germline CDR1 is KGHSH and CDR2 LQKENI. Trimming removed 0 bases at V and 5 bases at J, with 13 bases between. The CDR3 nucleotides are TGTGCCAGCTCACCACCATTTGGTACAGGGTATGGCTACACCTTC. It codes for CASSPPFGTGYGYTF.

In this sample, this clonotype turned up a few times. The V gene is TRBV7-9, the J gene TRBJ2-3; the match to TRBD2 covers 10 bases. CDR1 and CDR2 (germline): SEHNR, FQNEAQ (reference sequence). This CDR3 is built from 15 residues. Trimming at V came to 6 bases and at J to 1 base, leaving 4 bases not matched to a gene. CDR3 coding DNA: TGTGCCAGCAGTTCCGGACTAGCGGGCACAGATACGCAGTATTTT. Translation: CASSSGLAGTDTQYF.

In its sample, this clonotype was seen a few times. This sequence joins TRBV5-1 and TRBJ2-3; 9 bases are shared with TRBD2. Germline V lookup: CDR1 SGHRS, CDR2 YFSETQ. With V trimmed by 0 bases and J by 1 base, 3 bases remained unmatched. The CDR3 runs 16 residues. The CDR3 bases are TGCGCCAGCAGCTTGGGCGGGAGGGCTGGCACAGATACGCAGTATTTT. Translation: CASSLGGRAGTDTQYF.

The genes are TRBV20-1 and TRBJ2-1; no reliable D call. V lost 0 bases and J 8 bases, leaving 17 bases between the germline ends. This CDR3 has 15 amino acids. Germline-derived CDR1 and CDR2 are DFQATT and SNEGSKA (reference sequence). The CDR3 reads CSARDGSRDLDEQFF. CDR3 bases: TGCAGTGCTAGAGATGGGTCTAGAGATCTAGATGAGCAGTTCTTC.

The chain combines TRBV6-2 or TRBV6-3 with TRBJ1-1; 9 nucleotides agree with TRBD1. This CDR3 is 15 amino acids long. CDR1 and CDR2 from the germline V gene are MNHEY and SVGEGT. The V segment lost 5 bases and the J segment 9 bases; nucleotides outside the gene matches: 13. CDR3 nucleotides: TGTGCCAGCAGTCAAGGGTTACAGGGGGCGCTTAAAGCTTTCTTT. This translates into CASSQGLQGALKAFF.

By proportion, this clonotype is medium-sized. The V call is TRBV28, the J call TRBJ1-5, with 9 nucleotides matching TRBD1. Germline-derived CDR1 and CDR2 are MDHEN and SYDVKM. There are 17 residues in the CDR3. Trimming cost V 2 bases and J 6 bases; bases outside gene matches: 11. The CDR3 sequence: CASSLRPGQGSRQPQHF. DNA for the CDR3: TGTGCCAGCAGTTTACGTCCGGGACAGGGTTCTCGTCAGCCCCAGCATTTT.

This clonotype was seen more than once but under ten times. The chain links TRBV20-1 to TRBJ1-1; TRBD1 is a possible D gene (5 bases). This CDR3 region has 16 residues. V lost 0 bases to trimming and J lost 3 bases, with 17 bases between them. The germline CDR1 and CDR2 sequences are DFQATT and SNEGSKA (reference sequence). The CDR3 nucleotides read TGCAGTGCTAGAGACCTTGGGGGGTTCGGGTACACTGAAGCTTTCTTT. This translates into CSARDLGGFGYTEAFF.

This chain connects TRBV7-2 to TRBJ2-3; no clear D gene. The germline V gene encodes CDR1 SGHTA and CDR2 FQGNSA. V was cut by 2 bases and J by 2 bases, with 8 bases left in between. The CDR3 consists of 14 residues. This chain's CDR3 is CASSLTLATDTQYF. The CDR3 region has the DNA TGTGCCAGCAGCTTAACTCTGGCCACAGATACGCAGTATTTT.

In this sample, this clonotype turned up a few times. The V and J genes are TRBV20-1 and TRBJ2-7, with 8 bases identical to TRBD1. The length of the CDR3 is 13 residues. Germline values: CDR1 DFQATT, CDR2 SNEGSKA (reference sequence). J gave up 0 bases and V 5 bases, and 3 bases lay outside the gene matches. CDR3 DNA sequence: TGCAGTGCTTGGACAGGGACCTCCTACGAGCAGTACTTC. Amino acid sequence: CSAWTGTSYEQYF.

This chain uses TRBV20-1 with TRBJ2-7; 12 bases line up with TRBD2. Germline CDR1 and CDR2: DFQATT and SNEGSKA (reference sequence). V was clipped by 6 bases and J by 5 bases; unmatched bases: 5. The CDR3 spans 13 residues. CDR3 nucleotide sequence: TGCAGTGCCGCTAGCGGGAGGGACAACGAGCAGTACTTC. This encodes CSAASGRDNEQYF.

This clonotype has a handful of counts. The chain links TRBV2 to TRBJ1-2; 7 nucleotides align to TRBD1. The junction had 6 bases not matched to a gene; V was cut back by 0 bases and J by 5 bases. The germline V gene encodes CDR1 SNHLY and CDR2 FYNNEI. This CDR3 has 15 residues. This CDR3 reads CASSEAGTGEYGYTF. The CDR3 nucleotides read TGTGCCAGCAGTGAAGCGGGAACAGGGGAGTATGGCTACACCTTC.

Here the CDR3 reads CASSPGLVYNEQFF. CDR3 coding DNA: TGTGCCAGCTCCCCGGGACTTGTTTACAATGAGCAGTTCTTC. The chain has TRBV18 and TRBJ2-1, with a weak D call TRBD2 (6 bases). The CDR3 has 14 amino acids. V lost 6 bases and J lost 4, with 13 bases in between. Germline values: CDR1 KGHSH, CDR2 LQKENI.